This TCR beta chain was recovered during a study of blood T cell repertoires in COVID-19 (TCRdb year 2020). Regarding the study in general: Collaborator samples came from the United States, Italy and Spain and covered acute and convalescent phases of COVID-19. Subjects who had been exposed to COVID-19, were actively infected with it, or had recovered from it provided the deeply sampled blood TCRbeta repertoires that made up the dataset. The sample metadata nearly always contained a de-identified subject ID, COVID-19 status, age in years and sex. Where HLA class I and class II types were available, the types were taken from metadata supplied by the sample provider, not from assay-based typing. The material from the prospective study consisted of cDNA or gDNA derived from T cells, B-cell-depleted T cells, or PBMCs. Samples were obtained from the ongoing ImmuneRACE study (first 160 participants) and from 950 to 1,500 subjects provided by 6 global collaborators. The repertoires were released in a freely available public database meant as a resource for research on the immune response to SARS-CoV-2.

The CDR3 starts with the cysteine, ends with the phenylalanine, and has 13 residues. CDR3 DNA only is kept here, 39 bases in frame from base 1. From V the trimming removes 3 bases and from J it removes 9 bases, while the gene matches leave 4 bases of the junction unaccounted for. The germline V gene (reference sequence) sets CDR1 to MNHEY and CDR2 to SMNVEV. Study-level results and caveats: The amount of clinical and demographic metadata varied by source and participant and was provided uncurated.

A remark on this clone: What this receptor recognizes is not known. The input lacks base qualities; no much larger clone sits a single base away.

The immunoSEQ Assay, a bias-controlled multiplex PCR, was used to amplify TCRbeta CDR3 regions from genomic DNA. In the authors' own workflow: Nucleated cell counts per sample were estimated from amplification of reference gene primers within the assay. To quantify the absolute abundance of each unique TCRbeta CDR3 rearrangement, sequence reads were collapsed and filtered. Productive Simpson clonality was computed per sample as the square root of Simpson's diversity index over productive rearrangements. As stored in TCRdb, this immuneACCESS dataset retains in-frame rearrangements with V and J assigned. A fraction of the clones does not appear; measured against another copy, unresolved V genes explain less than half of the discrepancy, and the remainder lacks a known reason. V and J calls and clone size come straight from that table; D and trimming were deduced from the DNA. The sample table lists 450,000 to 500,000 clones, about nine tenths of them with a count of one. The ten most abundant clones make up 0.7% of the sample.

In the prospective study, participants were 18 to 89 years old, resided in about two dozen geographic areas of the United States, and were enrolled through a virtual design. Cohort assignment in the prospective study relied on participant-reported clinical history from a screening survey and a study questionnaire. Recovered participants in ImmuneRACE Cohort 3 were defined as having two consecutive negative NP/OP PCR tests, clearance from a healthcare professional, or resolution of symptoms. Mobile phlebotomists in the prospective study collected whole blood, serum and a nasopharyngeal or oropharyngeal swab from every participant. Participants in the prospective study had the option to provide additional blood draws and questionnaires over a 2-month period. Prospective study blood samples were shipped either frozen or at room temperature before DNA extraction.

The specimen was PBMCs or T cells enriched from blood (not recorded which). The rearranged chain carries TRBV27 and TRBJ2-1; the junction holds 8 bases that match TRBD1. The source is a woman aged 18-35 years who had recovered from COVID-19. The DNA sequence is given as TGTGCCAGCAGTTTCTCCACAGGGGGTGAGCAGTTCTTC. It translates as CASSFSTGGEQFF.